The entry below describes one T cell receptor (beta chain). The antigen remains undetermined. The CDR3 consists of 11 residues. V was cut by 6 bases and J by 4 bases, with 9 bases left in between. The germline gives CDR1 DFQATT, CDR2 SNEGSKA (reference sequence). The data derive from a study of siplizumab effects on memory and regulatory T cells. Assay: immunoSEQ multiplex PCR; the TCRdb copy retains only in-frame clones and omits some. This repertoire shows more than 75,000 clones, 90% to 95% found once; its top ten account for 5.5% to 7.5%. Study observations and caveats: Tregs proliferating in siplizumab cultures lacked confirmation of their suppressive function.

This sequence joins TRBV20-1 and TRBJ1-2; no definite D call. This sequence was found in a human donor in good health. Sample: CD8+ T cells sorted from blood. The CDR3 region has the DNA TGCAGTGCCCCCAGTCCCTATGGCTACACCTTC. Translated: CSAPSPYGYTF.